This is a list of T cell receptor beta chains from one sample in a study of blood T cell repertoires in COVID-19. Sequencing was performed with immunoSEQ multiplex PCR; in TCRdb, only in-frame clones are kept and a portion is missing. The data hold 110,000 or so clones, with about 88% observed a single time. Sequenced input: peripheral blood. These receptors all stem from a human donor in a cohort sampled during active COVID-19. CDR3s include the opening cysteine and the closing phenylalanine or tryptophan. D genes are given only for firm matches. Clone size appears in some rows only: once, few, many, or a class for an expanded clone.

CDR3 DNA: TGCGCCAGCAGCTTCTTCCGAGACGGACTAACCCAAAACATTCAGTACTTC
CDR3 protein: CASSFFRDGLTQNIQYF
V gene: TRBV5-1
clone size: -
J gene: TRBJ2-4
D gene: -

CDR3 DNA: TGTGCCAGCAGTTCACCACTAGCGGGAGGATACAATGAGCAGTTCTTC
CDR3 protein: CASSSPLAGGYNEQFF
V gene: TRBV28
clone size: -
J gene: TRBJ2-1
D gene: TRBD2

CDR3 DNA: TGTGCCAGTAGTTTTACGGCGGGAGCTTACAATGAGCAGTTCTTC
CDR3 protein: CASSFTAGAYNEQFF
V gene: TRBV19
clone size: once
J gene: TRBJ2-1
D gene: TRBD2

CDR3 DNA: TGTGCCAGCAGTTTACGACAGGGATGGAATTCACCCCTCCACTTT
CDR3 protein: CASSLRQGWNSPLHF
V gene: TRBV27
clone size: -
J gene: TRBJ1-6
D gene: TRBD1

CDR3 DNA: TGTGCCAGCAGCTTAGGCCATGGCATGTACGAGCAGTACTTC
CDR3 protein: CASSLGHGMYEQYF
V gene: TRBV7-8
clone size: -
J gene: TRBJ2-7
D gene: -

CDR3 DNA: TGTGCCAGCAGTTTACGAGGGATGAATGAGCAGTTCTTC
CDR3 protein: CASSLRGMNEQFF
V gene: TRBV27
clone size: -
J gene: TRBJ2-1
D gene: -

CDR3 DNA: TGTGCCAGCAGCTCACCCCTCGGGACAGACTACGAGCAGTACTTC
CDR3 protein: CASSSPLGTDYEQYF
V gene: TRBV7-9
clone size: -
J gene: TRBJ2-7
D gene: TRBD1

CDR3 DNA: TGTGCCAGCAGTTTAAGCAGGGGGACAGATACGCAGTATTTT
CDR3 protein: CASSLSRGTDTQYF
V gene: TRBV27
clone size: -
J gene: TRBJ2-3
D gene: TRBD1

CDR3 DNA: TGTGCCAGCAGCCTAGCGGGGAGGGGAGAGACCCAGTACTTC
CDR3 protein: CASSLAGRGETQYF
V gene: TRBV7-3
clone size: -
J gene: TRBJ2-5
D gene: TRBD2

CDR3 DNA: TGTGCCAGCAGCCAAGACGGGAGCCACAATGAGCAGTTCTTC
CDR3 protein: CASSQDGSHNEQFF
V gene: TRBV3-1/TRBV3-2
clone size: -
J gene: TRBJ2-1
D gene: -

CDR3 DNA: TGTGCCAGCAGCGTAGCTCAGGGGAACACTGAAGCTTTCTTT
CDR3 protein: CASSVAQGNTEAFF
V gene: TRBV9
clone size: -
J gene: TRBJ1-1
D gene: -

CDR3 DNA: TGCGCCAGCAGTACAGGTCGCCCCGTGAGAGGTAGCAATCAGCCCCAGCATTTT
CDR3 protein: CASSTGRPVRGSNQPQHF
V gene: TRBV10-1
clone size: -
J gene: TRBJ1-5
D gene: -

CDR3 DNA: TGCGCCAGCAGCGGCTCTACACAGGGGTTTAGGGAGACCCAGTACTTC
CDR3 protein: CASSGSTQGFRETQYF
V gene: TRBV4-1
clone size: -
J gene: TRBJ2-5
D gene: TRBD1

CDR3 DNA: TGTGCCAGCAGTTCCACAGGGGGCGGGGGGAATCAGCCCCAGCATTTT
CDR3 protein: CASSSTGGGGNQPQHF
V gene: TRBV28
clone size: -
J gene: TRBJ1-5
D gene: TRBD1

CDR3 DNA: TGTGCCAGCAGCCGAGGGTCGGAGGGGGGGGATACGCAGTATTTT
CDR3 protein: CASSRGSEGGDTQYF
V gene: TRBV9
clone size: -
J gene: TRBJ2-3
D gene: -

CDR3 DNA: TGCGCCAGCAGCTTGGATAGTAGCGGCCACAATGAGCAGTTCTTC
CDR3 protein: CASSLDSSGHNEQFF
V gene: TRBV5-1
clone size: -
J gene: TRBJ2-1
D gene: -

CDR3 DNA: TGTGCCAGCAGCCAATCGCCCGGGATGAACACTGAAGCTTTCTTT
CDR3 protein: CASSQSPGMNTEAFF
V gene: TRBV16
clone size: few
J gene: TRBJ1-1
D gene: -

CDR3 DNA: TGTGCCAGCAGTGACAGTTATTCACCCCTCCACTTT
CDR3 protein: CASSDSYSPLHF
V gene: TRBV6-1
clone size: -
J gene: TRBJ1-6
D gene: -

CDR3 DNA: TGTGCCAGTAGGCCCTGGGGGGGAGAAGGAGAGACCCAGTACTTC
CDR3 protein: CASRPWGGEGETQYF
V gene: TRBV19
clone size: -
J gene: TRBJ2-5
D gene: TRBD2

CDR3 DNA: TGTGCCAGCAGCTTTACAGGGGACACTGAAGCTTTCTTT
CDR3 protein: CASSFTGDTEAFF
V gene: TRBV7-2
clone size: -
J gene: TRBJ1-1
D gene: TRBD1

CDR3 DNA: TGTGCCAGCAGTGAATACCGGGACAGGGGCTACGAGCAGTACTTC
CDR3 protein: CASSEYRDRGYEQYF
V gene: TRBV6-1
clone size: few
J gene: TRBJ2-7
D gene: TRBD1

CDR3 DNA: TGTGCCGTCCTAAGGGGGGGAATAGACTCTGGAAACACCATATATTTT
CDR3 protein: CAVLRGGIDSGNTIYF
V gene: TRBV24-1
clone size: -
J gene: TRBJ1-3
D gene: -

CDR3 DNA: TGTGCCAGTAGTATTGGGCAGACGCGCCATCAGCCCCAGCATTTT
CDR3 protein: CASSIGQTRHQPQHF
V gene: TRBV19
clone size: few
J gene: TRBJ1-5
D gene: -

CDR3 DNA: TGTGCCAGCATGTCCCCGCTAGCGGGAGTGGTTTACACCGGGGAGCTGTTTTTT
CDR3 protein: CASMSPLAGVVYTGELFF
V gene: TRBV27
clone size: -
J gene: TRBJ2-2
D gene: TRBD2

CDR3 DNA: TGTGCCAGCAGCCTCATCAGCGGGGGTAACAATGAGCAGTTCTTC
CDR3 protein: CASSLISGGNNEQFF
V gene: TRBV9
clone size: once
J gene: TRBJ2-1
D gene: TRBD2

CDR3 DNA: TGTGCCAGTACCCGGGGGTCCAGCGCCTCTGGGGCCAACGTCCTGACTTTC
CDR3 protein: CASTRGSSASGANVLTF
V gene: TRBV19
clone size: -
J gene: TRBJ2-6
D gene: -

CDR3 DNA: TGTGCCAGCAGCCTCAACCGGGGGTTGGGGACTGAAGCTTTCTTT
CDR3 protein: CASSLNRGLGTEAFF
V gene: TRBV6-5
clone size: -
J gene: TRBJ1-1
D gene: -

CDR3 DNA: TGCGCCAGCAGCACGGGTAACTCCTACGAGCAGTACTTC
CDR3 protein: CASSTGNSYEQYF
V gene: TRBV5-1
clone size: -
J gene: TRBJ2-7
D gene: -

CDR3 DNA: TGCGCCAGCAGCTTGGGAATGACTCTAGGGGGACACACCTTC
CDR3 protein: CASSLGMTLGGHTF
V gene: TRBV5-1
clone size: -
J gene: TRBJ1-2
D gene: -

CDR3 DNA: TGTGCCAGCAGTACACCGGGACAAGGCACAGATACGCAGTATTTT
CDR3 protein: CASSTPGQGTDTQYF
V gene: TRBV6-2/TRBV6-3
clone size: -
J gene: TRBJ2-3
D gene: -